This T cell receptor (beta chain) emerged from a study of neurological immune-mediated disorders. This clonotype was seen at least ten times. What it recognizes is unknown. This CDR3 is 13 amino acids long. CDR1 and CDR2 (germline): SGHRS, YFSETQ. J lost 4 bases, V lost 1 base, and 2 bases had no gene match. cDNA synthesis was performed by 5'RACE with 10-nucleotide random UMIs. Every sequencing run drew on 15-18 subjects and yielded over 170 million TCR-beta sequences. TCRdb re-analysed the 5' RACE reads in MiXCR, keeping a single row per CDR3 protein. The sample contains tens of thousands of distinct CDR3 sequences, 2% to 3% of which appear only once. Points from the study as a whole: For the multiple sclerosis repertoire cluster, no association with any clinical or MRI feature was found. Private repertoires in all groups were suggested by the finding that expanded clones across subjects shared no CDR3 amino acid sequences.

The sequence derives from a man aged 50-60 years with multiple sclerosis. This chain joins TRBV5-1 and TRBJ2-7; 7 bases align to TRBD1. Specimen: PBMCs. CDR3 bases: TGCGCCAGCAGCTTGCGCAGGGGGTACGAGCAGTACTTC. Protein sequence: CASSLRRGYEQYF. The whole variable domain, filled in from reference TRBV5-1 and TRBJ2-7, reads KAGVTQTPRYLIKTRGQQVTLSCSPISGHRSVSWYQQTPGQGLQFLFEYFSETQRNKGNFPGRFSGRQFSNSRSEMNVSTLELGDSALYLCASSLRRGYEQYFGPGTRLTVT.